Given below is one TCR beta chain in context. Sequencing used immunoSEQ multiplex PCR; TCRdb keeps in-frame clones, though not all of them. The sample contains 75,000 to 85,000 clones, approximately 87% of which appear only once. The data derive from a study of T cell clones after liver transplantation. On the study more broadly: TCRbeta sequencing after a pre-transplant mixed lymphocyte reaction identified graft-donor-reactive clones, later tracked in post-transplant blood.

V lost 10 bases and J 0 bases, leaving 13 bases between the germline ends. The CDR3 is 14 residues long. Per the germline V gene, CDR1 is MNHEY and CDR2 is SVGAGI. V is TRBV6-5 and J is TRBJ2-1, with D perhaps matching TRBD1 (6 bases). The input for sequencing was CD4+ T cells from blood, taken at the 22-month timepoint. The TCR sequence derives from a human patient who received a liver transplant. These T cells may partly come from the graft donor. The CDR3 DNA reads as TGTGCCACTAGGGACACGAGCTCCTACAATGAGCAGTTCTTC. This encodes CATRDTSSYNEQFF.